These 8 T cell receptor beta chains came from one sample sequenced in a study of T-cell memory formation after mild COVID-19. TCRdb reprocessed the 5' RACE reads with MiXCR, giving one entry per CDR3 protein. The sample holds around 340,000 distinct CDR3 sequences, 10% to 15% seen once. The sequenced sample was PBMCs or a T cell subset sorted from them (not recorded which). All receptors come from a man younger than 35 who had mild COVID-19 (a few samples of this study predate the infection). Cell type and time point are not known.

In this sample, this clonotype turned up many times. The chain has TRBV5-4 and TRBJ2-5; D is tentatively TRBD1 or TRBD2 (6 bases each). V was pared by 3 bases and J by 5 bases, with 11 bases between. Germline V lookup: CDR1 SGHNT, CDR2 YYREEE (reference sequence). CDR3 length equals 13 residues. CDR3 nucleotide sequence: TGTGCCAGCAGCTATAGGGGGGCGGAGACCCAGTACTTC. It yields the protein CASSYRGAETQYF.

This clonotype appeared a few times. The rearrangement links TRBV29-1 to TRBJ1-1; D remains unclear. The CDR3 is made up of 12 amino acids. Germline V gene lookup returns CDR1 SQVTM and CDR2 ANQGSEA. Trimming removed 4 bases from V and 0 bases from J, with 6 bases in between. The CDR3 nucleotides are TGCAGCGTTGGACAATTGAACACTGAAGCTTTCTTT. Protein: CSVGQLNTEAFF.

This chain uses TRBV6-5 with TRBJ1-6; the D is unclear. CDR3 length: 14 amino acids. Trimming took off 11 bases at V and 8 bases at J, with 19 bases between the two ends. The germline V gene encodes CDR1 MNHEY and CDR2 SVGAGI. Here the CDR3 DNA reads TGTGCCCCCGGACCGCTCGAAGAGGATTCACCCCTCCACTTT. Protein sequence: CAPGPLEEDSPLHF.

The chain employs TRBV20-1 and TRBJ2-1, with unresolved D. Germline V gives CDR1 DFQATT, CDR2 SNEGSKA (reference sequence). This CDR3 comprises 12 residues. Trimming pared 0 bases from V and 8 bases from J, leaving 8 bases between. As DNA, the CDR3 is TGCAGTGCTAGAGATCCGCACCATGAGCAGTTCTTC. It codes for CSARDPHHEQFF.

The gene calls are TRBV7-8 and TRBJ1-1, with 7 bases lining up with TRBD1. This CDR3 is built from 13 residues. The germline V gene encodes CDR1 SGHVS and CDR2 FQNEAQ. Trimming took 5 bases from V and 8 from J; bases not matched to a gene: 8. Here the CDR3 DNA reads TGTGCCAGCAGCGCCCAGGGGGGGGTAGAAGCTTTCTTT. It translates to CASSAQGGVEAFF.

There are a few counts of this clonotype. The CDR3 here is CASSLLAAGTEQYV. CDR3 nucleotide sequence: TGTGCCAGCAGCTTATTGGCGGCAGGGACCGAGCAGTACGTC. V gene TRBV7-2 combines with J gene TRBJ2-7; D is tentatively TRBD1 or TRBD2 (5 bases each). The CDR3 totals 14 residues. Trimming took off 2 bases at V and 6 bases at J, with 14 bases between the two ends. Germline CDR1 and CDR2: SGHTA and FQGNSA.

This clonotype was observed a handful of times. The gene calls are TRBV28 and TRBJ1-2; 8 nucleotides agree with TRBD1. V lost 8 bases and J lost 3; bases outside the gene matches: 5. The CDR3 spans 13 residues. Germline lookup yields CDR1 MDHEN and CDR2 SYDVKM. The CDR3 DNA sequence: TGTGCCAGCGGGACAGGAGCTTACTATGGCTACACCTTC. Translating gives CASGTGAYYGYTF.

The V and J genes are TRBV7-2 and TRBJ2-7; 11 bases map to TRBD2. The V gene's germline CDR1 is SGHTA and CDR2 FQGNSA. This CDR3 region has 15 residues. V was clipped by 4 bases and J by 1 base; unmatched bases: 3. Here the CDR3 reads CASSSGLAVSYEQYV. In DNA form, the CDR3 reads TGTGCCAGCAGCTCGGGACTAGCGGTGTCCTACGAGCAGTACGTC.